This is a list of T cell receptor beta chains from one sample in a study of blood T cell repertoires in COVID-19. Method: immunoSEQ multiplex PCR; TCRdb's copy keeps in-frame clones and lacks some. The data show some 80,000 clones, under 85% seen once. Material for sequencing was peripheral blood. The receptors shown here come from a human donor in a cohort sampled during active COVID-19. Both conserved end residues are part of each CDR3. D genes are given only for firm matches. Size is omitted from some rows. Given values are once, few, many or a class for expanded clones.

clone_size,j_call,v_call,d_call,cdr3_nt,cdr3_aa
NA,TRBJ2-3,TRBV9,NA,TGTGCCAGCAGCGTAGGGGCGGGAAGGCCAGATACGCAGTATTTT,CASSVGAGRPDTQYF
NA,TRBJ2-3,TRBV11-2,TRBD2,TGTGCCAGCAGCGCCCGGGGAGGGAGGACAGATACGCAGTATTTT,CASSARGGRTDTQYF
NA,TRBJ2-7,TRBV15,TRBD1,TGTGCCACCAGCAGTCCCTCCGGGACAGGGGGGGACGAGCAGTACTTC,CATSSPSGTGGDEQYF
NA,TRBJ2-6,TRBV7-2,NA,TGTGCCAGCAGCTTATTCGCGCAGGGAAGTTCTGGGGCCAACGTCCTGACTTTC,CASSLFAQGSSGANVLTF
NA,TRBJ2-3,TRBV5-4,TRBD2,TGTGCCAGCAGCTTGGCCTCAAGCGGGGACTCGCAGTATTTT,CASSLASSGDSQYF
NA,TRBJ2-7,TRBV5-3,TRBD2,TGTGCCAGAAGCGCGGCTTCGGGGGGGTTCCATAACGAGCAGTACTTC,CARSAASGGFHNEQYF
NA,TRBJ1-2,TRBV7-3,TRBD1,TGTGCCAGCAGCTCCGGGACAGCGGATCCTTATGGCTACACCTTC,CASSSGTADPYGYTF
NA,TRBJ2-7,TRBV30,NA,TGTGCCTGGAAGCGCGCCTACGAGCAGTACTTC,CAWKRAYEQYF
NA,TRBJ1-5,TRBV18,TRBD1,TGTGCCAGCTCACCAAACACCGGGACAGCAAATCAGCCCCAGCATTTT,CASSPNTGTANQPQHF
once,TRBJ2-7,TRBV3-1/TRBV3-2,TRBD1,TGTGCCAGCAGCCAAGTCACAGGGGCCTACGAGCAGTACTTC,CASSQVTGAYEQYF
NA,TRBJ2-3,TRBV20-1,TRBD1,TGCAGTGCTAGTGGGACAGGGAGCACAGATACGCAGTATTTT,CSASGTGSTDTQYF
NA,TRBJ2-3,TRBV5-1,NA,TGCGCCAGCAGCTTCGCATTGCAAGCGGCTTTTGTAGATACGCAGTATTTT,CASSFALQAAFVDTQYF
NA,TRBJ1-4,TRBV6-4,NA,TGTGCCAGCAGTGGTTCGGGTCGTGGGGAAAAACTGTTTTTT,CASSGSGRGEKLFF
NA,TRBJ2-3,TRBV5-1,NA,TGCGCCAGCAGCTCAGACCCTAGCGTCACAGATACGCAGTATTTT,CASSSDPSVTDTQYF
once,TRBJ2-4,TRBV7-9,NA,TGTGCCAGCAGCCCCGGTTTGAGGGCCCGAGGCATTCAGTACTTC,CASSPGLRARGIQYF
NA,TRBJ2-1,TRBV5-4,TRBD2,TGTGCCAGCAGCTTCGATAGCGGGAGGGCCAATGAGCAGTTCTTC,CASSFDSGRANEQFF
NA,TRBJ1-2,TRBV27,TRBD1,TGTGCCAGCAGTTCCCGACAGGGCCCCAGGACCTTC,CASSSRQGPRTF
NA,TRBJ1-1,TRBV11-2,TRBD1,TGTGCCAGCAGCTTAGCCCACCGGGACAGGGGAGGGACTGAAGCTTTCTTT,CASSLAHRDRGGTEAFF
NA,TRBJ2-1,TRBV5-6,TRBD2,TGTGCCAGCAGCAGGGAGGGCCGGATCAATGAGCAGTTCTTC,CASSREGRINEQFF
once,TRBJ1-4,TRBV19,TRBD1,TGTGCCAGTAGTATGGGACAGATTAATGAAAAACTGTTTTTT,CASSMGQINEKLFF
NA,TRBJ2-5,TRBV28,NA,TGTGCCAGCAGTTTAAGAGGGGGAGAGACCCAGTACTTC,CASSLRGGETQYF
NA,TRBJ2-3,TRBV5-6,TRBD2,TGTGCCAGCAGCTTGGCCTTGCGGGGGTCCACAGATACGCAGTATTTT,CASSLALRGSTDTQYF
NA,TRBJ2-1,TRBV18,NA,TGTGCCAGCTCACCACAGGGGGTCTCCTACAATGAGCAGTTCTTC,CASSPQGVSYNEQFF
once,TRBJ2-7,TRBV5-4,TRBD1,TGTGCCAGCAGCGCCCGGGACAGGGGAGACTCCTACGAGCAGTACTTC,CASSARDRGDSYEQYF
few,TRBJ1-4,TRBV2,NA,TGTGCCGGCAAAGGGGAAACTAATGAAAAACTGTTTTTT,CAGKGETNEKLFF
NA,TRBJ2-5,TRBV7-2,TRBD2,TGTGCCAGCAGCTCCCCCCGGTTGCTAGCGGGGGCGGAGACCCAGTACTTC,CASSSPRLLAGAETQYF
NA,TRBJ1-1,TRBV6-2/TRBV6-3,NA,TGTGCCAGCGGCCTAGGAGGCACTGAAGCTTTCTTT,CASGLGGTEAFF
NA,TRBJ1-6,TRBV7-2,NA,TGTGCCAGCAGCCCCTACAATTCACCCCTCCACTTT,CASSPYNSPLHF
NA,TRBJ1-4,TRBV4-2,TRBD1,TGTGCCAGCAGCGCTCGAGGACAGGGGAATGAAAAACTGTTTTTT,CASSARGQGNEKLFF
NA,TRBJ2-1,TRBV19,TRBD2,TGTGCCAGCAACGAAGGCGGGAGGGCGGGCTCCTACAATGAGCAGTTCTTC,CASNEGGRAGSYNEQFF
NA,TRBJ2-1,TRBV3-1/TRBV3-2,TRBD2,TGTGCCAGCAGCCAAGTAGCGGGAGCCCACAATGAGCAGTTCTTC,CASSQVAGAHNEQFF
once,TRBJ1-5,TRBV3-1/TRBV3-2,TRBD1,TGTGCCAGCAGCCAACAGGGGGCGATCAATCAGCCCCAGCATTTT,CASSQQGAINQPQHF
NA,TRBJ1-4,TRBV6-1,NA,TGTGCCAGCAGACTACAGGGCCCAACTAATGAAAAACTGTTTTTT,CASRLQGPTNEKLFF
NA,TRBJ2-7,TRBV28,NA,TGTGCCAGCATTCCATCGGGGACTCCCTACGAGCAGTACTTC,CASIPSGTPYEQYF
NA,TRBJ2-7,TRBV5-1,TRBD2,TGCGCCAGCAGCCTAACTAGCGGGGTATACTACGAGCAGTACTTC,CASSLTSGVYYEQYF
NA,TRBJ2-1,TRBV27,NA,TGTGCCAGCAGTTTATTGGTCAGAGGCAGTGAGCAGTTCTTC,CASSLLVRGSEQFF
NA,TRBJ1-3,TRBV19,NA,TGTGCCAGTAGCGATCACTTCTCTGGAAACACCATATATTTT,CASSDHFSGNTIYF
NA,TRBJ1-6,TRBV28,TRBD1,TGTGCCAGCAGTTTCGGGTACAGGGGGAGCTCCTATAATTCACCCCTCCACTTT,CASSFGYRGSSYNSPLHF
NA,TRBJ2-7,TRBV27,TRBD1,TGTGCCAGCAGTCGACAGGGTCCCTACGAGCAGTACTTC,CASSRQGPYEQYF
NA,TRBJ1-5,TRBV2,TRBD1,TGTGCCAGTAAATTGGACAGGGGCAGCAATCAGCCCCAGCATTTT,CASKLDRGSNQPQHF
NA,TRBJ2-7,TRBV12-3/TRBV12-4,TRBD1,TGTGCCAGCAGCGACAGGGGAAACGAGCAGTACTTC,CASSDRGNEQYF
NA,TRBJ1-2,TRBV5-6,NA,TGTGCCAGCAGCCGGGGTGGAGGGGCCGCTAGCCCGTTAGGCTACACCTTC,CASSRGGGAASPLGYTF
once,TRBJ2-1,TRBV24-1,TRBD2,TGTGCCACCAGTGCCCATAGCGGGAGTCTTGGAAACAATGAGCAGTTCTTC,CATSAHSGSLGNNEQFF
NA,TRBJ2-3,TRBV6-4,NA,TGTGCCAGCAGTGACCGGGGGACAGATACGCAGTATTTT,CASSDRGTDTQYF
once,TRBJ2-3,TRBV30,NA,TGTGCCTGGAGTGTCCGAGGGTCCTCAGATACGCAGTATTTT,CAWSVRGSSDTQYF
NA,TRBJ2-7,TRBV19,NA,TGTGCCGTCTCCCCGGCGGCTAACTACGAGCAGTACTTC,CAVSPAANYEQYF
NA,TRBJ1-1,TRBV18,TRBD1,TGTGCCAGCTCACCGTTACAGGGGCGGCACACTGAAGCTTTCTTT,CASSPLQGRHTEAFF
few,TRBJ2-7,TRBV9,TRBD1,TGTGCCAGCAGTGGACAGGGATGGGGGTCCTACGAGCAGTACTTC,CASSGQGWGSYEQYF
NA,TRBJ1-5,TRBV5-1,NA,TGCGCCAGCAGCTTGACGGGAGATGGGCAGCCCCAGCATTTT,CASSLTGDGQPQHF
NA,TRBJ1-6,TRBV9,NA,TGTGCCAGCAGCGCTTACACAGGGCCTTTGGGGGCCCTCCACTTT,CASSAYTGPLGALHF
NA,TRBJ2-2,TRBV6-2/TRBV6-3,TRBD2,TGTGCCAGCAGTTATGCTAGCGGGAGTTTTAGTACCGGGGAGCTGTTTTTT,CASSYASGSFSTGELFF
NA,TRBJ2-3,TRBV4-1,NA,TGCGCCAGCAGCCAACCCTACAGGGACCGCACAGATACGCAGTATTTT,CASSQPYRDRTDTQYF
NA,TRBJ1-2,TRBV18,NA,TGTGCCAGCTCACCGGCTGACATTCACTATGGCTACACCTTC,CASSPADIHYGYTF
NA,TRBJ2-1,TRBV9,TRBD2,TGTGCCAGCAGCTTCACTAGCGGGGGCTACAATGAGCAGTTCTTC,CASSFTSGGYNEQFF
NA,TRBJ2-7,TRBV6-5,NA,TGTGCCAGCAGTTATGGCACAGGCATCACCTACGAGCAGTACTTC,CASSYGTGITYEQYF